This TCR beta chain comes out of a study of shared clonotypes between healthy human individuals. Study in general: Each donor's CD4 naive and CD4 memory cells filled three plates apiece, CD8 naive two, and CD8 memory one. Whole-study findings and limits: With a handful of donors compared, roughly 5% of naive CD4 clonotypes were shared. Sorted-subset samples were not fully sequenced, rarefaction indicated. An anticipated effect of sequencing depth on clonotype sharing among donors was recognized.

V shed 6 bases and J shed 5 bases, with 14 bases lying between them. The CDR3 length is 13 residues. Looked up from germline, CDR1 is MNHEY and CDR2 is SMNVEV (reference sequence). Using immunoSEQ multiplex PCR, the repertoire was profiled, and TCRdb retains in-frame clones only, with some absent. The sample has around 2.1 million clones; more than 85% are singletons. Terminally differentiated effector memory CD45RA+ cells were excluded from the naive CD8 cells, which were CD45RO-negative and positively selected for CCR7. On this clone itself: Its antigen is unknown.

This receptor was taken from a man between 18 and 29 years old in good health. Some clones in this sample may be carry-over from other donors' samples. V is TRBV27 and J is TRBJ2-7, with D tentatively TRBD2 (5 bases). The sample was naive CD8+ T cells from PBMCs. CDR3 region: CASREDSRDEQYF. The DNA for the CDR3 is TGTGCCAGCAGGGAGGATAGCCGGGACGAGCAGTACTTC.